The 29 T cell receptor beta chains below were found in one sample sequenced in a study of T cell responses to AZD1222 COVID-19 vaccine. Method: immunoSEQ multiplex PCR; TCRdb's copy keeps in-frame clones and lacks some. The sample lists about 130,000 clones, about 91% occurring once. The sequences come from peripheral blood, collected on day 0 of AZD1222 vaccination. Receptors were obtained from an adult in good health.

This chain joins TRBV27 and TRBJ1-5; no clear D gene. Germline V lookup: CDR1 MNHEY, CDR2 SMNVEV (reference sequence). Trimming removed 2 bases at V and 1 base at J, with 6 bases between. CDR3 length equals 14 residues. The DNA for the CDR3 is TGTGCCAGCAGTTTAGGGCAGAGCAATCAGCCCCAGCATTTT. This translates into CASSLGQSNQPQHF.

The chain is built from TRBV4-1 and TRBJ2-3; a weak D match, TRBD1 (7 bases). V dropped 6 bases and J dropped 6 bases, with 22 bases sitting between them. The germline gives CDR1 MGHRA, CDR2 YSYEKL. The CDR3 sequence is 16 residues long. CDR3 DNA sequence: TGCGCCAGCAGGGGGGCTTGGAGGGGGCGCGGGGATACGCAGTATTTT. Translation gives CASRGAWRGRGDTQYF.

The V call is TRBV7-9, the J call TRBJ2-1; 7 nucleotides match TRBD2. The junction had 6 bases not matched to a gene; V was cut back by 2 bases and J by 8 bases. Germline values: CDR1 SEHNR, CDR2 FQNEAQ (reference sequence). This CDR3 is built from 14 residues. As DNA, the CDR3 is TGTGCCAGCAGCTTAATAGCGGGTATGGATGAGCAGTTCTTC. Protein: CASSLIAGMDEQFF. Filled out from reference TRBV7-9 and TRBJ2-1, the complete variable domain reads DTGVSQNPRHKITKRGQNVTFRCDPISEHNRLYWYRQTLGQGPEFLTYFQNEAQLEKSRLLSDRFSAERPKGSFSTLEIQRTEQGDSAMYLCASSLIAGMDEQFFGPGTRLTVL.

V and J are TRBV19 and TRBJ1-2; D is undetermined. CDR3 length: 17 amino acids. The ends were cut back, 0 bases at V and 0 bases at J, with 14 bases in the middle. CDR1 is LNHDA and CDR2 is SQIVND in the germline V gene (reference sequence). This chain's CDR3 is CASSIEGWTGANYGYTF. CDR3 DNA sequence: TGTGCCAGTAGTATAGAGGGTTGGACGGGAGCTAACTATGGCTACACCTTC.

The chain joins TRBV9 to TRBJ1-2; weak D call: TRBD1 (6 bases). Germline CDR1 reads SGDLS; CDR2 reads YYNGEE. The CDR3 is made up of 12 amino acids. V dropped 5 bases and J dropped 7 bases, with 12 bases sitting between them. The CDR3 loop reads CASSIQGSGYTF. The CDR3 region has the DNA TGTGCCAGCAGTATACAGGGTTCTGGCTACACCTTC.

J is TRBJ1-2 and V is TRBV10-3; TRBD1 might be the D (5 bases). The CDR3 sequence is 13 residues long. Trimming pared 6 bases from V and 6 bases from J, leaving 14 bases between. Germline V CDR1 and CDR2: ENHRY, SYGVKD. The CDR3 loop reads CAIRAQGRDGYTF. For the CDR3, the DNA is TGTGCCATCAGGGCCCAGGGTAGGGATGGCTACACCTTC.

The chain couples TRBV5-6 to TRBJ2-7; possibly TRBD2 for D (5 bases). The CDR3 runs to 13 residues. Germline-derived CDR1 and CDR2 are SGHDT and YYEEEE. With 1 base removed from V and 7 bases from J, the gap between germline ends came to 12 bases. The CDR3 spells CASSLWSGGEQYF. CDR3 sequence (DNA): TGTGCCAGCAGCTTGTGGTCCGGCGGGGAGCAGTACTTC.

This chain connects TRBV11-2 to TRBJ2-5; 10 bases match TRBD1. Germline loops: CDR1 SGHAT, CDR2 FQNNGV. Losses at the gene ends were 5 bases for V and 5 bases for J; bases not matched to a gene: 11. This CDR3 contains 16 residues. CDR3 amino acids: CASSLLGTGDFETQYF. The CDR3 nucleotides read TGTGCCAGCAGCCTCCTCGGGACAGGGGACTTTGAGACCCAGTACTTC. The whole variable domain, remainder taken from reference TRBV11-2 and TRBJ2-5, is EAGVAQSPRYKIIEKRQSVAFWCNPISGHATLYWYQQILGQGPKLLIQFQNNGVVDDSQLPKDRFSAERLKGVDSTLKIQPAKLEDSAVYLCASSLLGTGDFETQYFGPGTRLLVL.

This clone showed up just once. The chain uses TRBV6-5 and TRBJ2-4, with D perhaps TRBD1 (6 bases). Between the trimmed V and J ends, which lost 2 bases and 4 bases, there was a span of 15 bases. Germline V gives CDR1 MNHEY, CDR2 SVGAGI. The CDR3 loop spans 16 amino acids. CDR3 residues: CASSYPGHLRKNIQYF. Written as DNA, the CDR3 is TGTGCCAGCAGTTACCCGGGACACCTCCGAAAAAACATTCAGTACTTC.

J is TRBJ2-3 and V is TRBV5-6; 9 bases are a match to TRBD2. The CDR3 has 16 amino acids. Germline-derived CDR1 and CDR2 are SGHDT and YYEEEE. J was trimmed by 2 bases and V by 2 bases; bases with no gene match: 6. The DNA for the CDR3 is TGTGCCAGCAGCTTCTCGACTAGCGGATTCACAGATACGCAGTATTTT. It specifies CASSFSTSGFTDTQYF. Together with reference TRBV5-6 and TRBJ2-3, the CDR3 gives the full variable domain: DAGVTQSPTHLIKTRGQQVTLRCSPKSGHDTVSWYQQALGQGPQFIFQYYEEEERQRGNFPDRFSGHQFPNYSSELNVNALLLGDSALYLCASSFSTSGFTDTQYFGPGTRLTVL.

The J gene is TRBJ2-1, the V gene TRBV11-3, with a possible D match to TRBD2 (5 bases). This CDR3 spans 15 amino acids. The germline V gene has CDR1 SGHNT and CDR2 YENEEA. Trimming removed 2 bases at V and 0 bases at J, with 8 bases between. This CDR3 is CASSLSGSSYNEQFF. CDR3 in DNA: TGTGCCAGCAGCTTATCGGGAAGCTCCTACAATGAGCAGTTCTTC.

This sequence joins TRBV7-8 and TRBJ1-2; maybe TRBD1 (5 bases). The length of the CDR3 is 12 residues. CDR1 and CDR2 from the germline V gene are SGHVS and FQNEAQ. V lost 5 bases, J lost 5 bases, and 9 bases lay in between. CDR3 amino acids: CASSEGDYGYTF. The CDR3, as DNA: TGTGCCAGCAGCGAAGGGGATTATGGCTACACCTTC.

V usage is TRBV29-1 and J usage is TRBJ1-4; D is possibly TRBD1 (6 bases). This CDR3 has 15 amino acids. V was trimmed by 4 bases and J by 6 bases, leaving 18 bases between them. Germline V gene sequence: CDR1 SQVTM, CDR2 ANQGSEA. The CDR3 protein is CSVGFGGRSDEKLFF. The CDR3 coding sequence is TGCAGCGTTGGATTCGGGGGGCGGTCGGATGAAAAACTGTTTTTT.

The chain carries TRBV6-2 or TRBV6-3 and TRBJ2-1, with D possibly being TRBD2 (6 bases). Germline loops: CDR1 MNHEY, CDR2 SVGEGT. V was cut by 2 bases and J by 11 bases, with 10 bases left in between. This CDR3 has 12 residues. As DNA, the CDR3 is TGTGCCAGCAGTTACGGAGCGGGCCAGCAGTTCTTC. Its translation is CASSYGAGQQFF.

The chain links TRBV7-2 to TRBJ1-2; 7 nucleotides agree with TRBD1. J lost 8 bases, V lost 5 bases, and 8 bases had no gene match. CDR1 SGHTA and CDR2 FQGNSA come from the germline V gene. This CDR3 has 13 residues. CDR3 DNA: TGTGCCAGCAGCGACAGGGAACGGGAAGGCTACACCTTC. Translation: CASSDREREGYTF.

This clone occurred a few times. This sequence joins TRBV11-2 and TRBJ2-7; D not certain. The CDR3 sequence is 11 residues long. Trimming removed 8 bases from V and 4 bases from J, with 9 bases in between. Germline V gives CDR1 SGHAT, CDR2 FQNNGV. The CDR3 DNA follows: TGTGCCAGCGCCACCCATTACGAGCAGTACTTC. Translation gives CASATHYEQYF.

The chain couples TRBV29-1 to TRBJ2-7; 10 bases match TRBD1. V trimming: 4 bases; J trimming: 4 bases; junction bases outside the gene matches: 7. Germline V gene sequence: CDR1 SQVTM, CDR2 ANQGSEA. The CDR3 runs 14 residues. The CDR3 DNA reads TGCAGCGTTGGAGGGGACAGGGGCAGGTACGAGCAGTACTTC. Its protein product is CSVGGDRGRYEQYF.

The chain recombines TRBV2 with TRBJ1-6; the D gene is possibly TRBD1 (5 bases). From germline, CDR1 is SNHLY and CDR2 FYNNEI. V was pared by 5 bases and J by 9 bases, with 20 bases between. The CDR3 loop spans 16 amino acids. CDR3 in DNA: TGTGCCAGCAGTTTACGGGAGGGCAGGGAAGGTTCACCCCTCCACTTT. Translation: CASSLREGREGSPLHF.

This clone showed up just once. V usage is TRBV7-3 and J usage is TRBJ2-7; D possibly corresponds to TRBD2 (6 bases). Per germline, CDR1 SGHTA and CDR2 FQGTGA. Trimming removed 2 bases from V and 0 bases from J, with 8 bases in between. The CDR3 extends over 14 amino acids. The CDR3 here is CASSLGGYSYEQYF. The CDR3 bases are TGTGCCAGCAGCTTAGGGGGGTACTCCTACGAGCAGTACTTC.

The chain couples TRBV19 to TRBJ2-2; the D is unclear. V was pared by 6 bases and J by 6 bases, with 11 bases between. CDR1 is LNHDA, CDR2 SQIVND, per germline (reference sequence). There are 13 residues in the CDR3. The CDR3 DNA is TGTGCCAGTAGGCCCCCGAAAGCCGGGGAGCTGTTTTTT. Its protein product is CASRPPKAGELFF.

The J gene is TRBJ2-5, the V gene TRBV10-3; tentative D call: TRBD2 (5 bases). The germline gives CDR1 ENHRY, CDR2 SYGVKD. V was trimmed by 5 bases and J by 1 base, leaving 8 bases between them. The CDR3 contains 13 residues. Here the CDR3 reads CAISWAGQETQYF. As DNA, the CDR3 is TGTGCCATCAGTTGGGCGGGCCAAGAGACCCAGTACTTC.

This clone was detected only a few times. The rearrangement joins TRBV6-5 to TRBJ2-7, with D tentatively TRBD2 (5 bases). Looked up from germline, CDR1 is MNHEY and CDR2 is SVGAGI. There are 11 residues in the CDR3. V lost 5 bases and J lost 5, with 7 bases in between. CDR3 amino acids: CASSPRDEQYF. The DNA for the CDR3 is TGTGCCAGCAGTCCGAGGGACGAGCAGTACTTC.

This clone has only one observation. The chain has TRBV10-3 and TRBJ1-2; 9 bases are a match to TRBD1. Germline V gene data show CDR1 as ENHRY and CDR2 as SYGVKD. J lost 6 bases, V lost 0 bases, and 5 bases had no gene match. The CDR3 is 15 amino acids. The CDR3 DNA reads TGTGCCATCAGTGAGTCTGGGACAGGGAGCCATGGCTACACCTTC. Its protein is CAISESGTGSHGYTF.

The gene calls are TRBV4-3 and TRBJ2-2; 9 bases align to TRBD2. The CDR3 loop spans 16 amino acids. Unmatched junction bases numbered 7, after V lost 4 bases and J lost 4 bases. The germline V gene has CDR1 LGHNA and CDR2 YSLEER. CDR3 bases: TGCGCCAGCAGCCGCGGGGGGGACACAATCACCGGGGAGCTGTTTTTT. This translates into CASSRGGDTITGELFF.

This sequence joins TRBV11-1 and TRBJ2-3; 9 nucleotides align to TRBD2. The CDR3 has 16 amino acids. Germline V lookup: CDR1 SGHAT, CDR2 FQDESV (reference sequence). The V segment lost 2 bases and the J segment 5 bases; nucleotides outside the gene matches: 8. The CDR3 sequence: CASSLPRLAGLDTQYF. The CDR3 DNA is TGTGCCAGCAGCTTACCAAGGCTAGCGGGATTAGATACGCAGTATTTT.

The chain combines TRBV18 with TRBJ2-5; 7 bases match TRBD2. V lost 2 bases and J lost 4; bases outside the gene matches: 7. The CDR3 contains 15 residues. Germline V gene data show CDR1 as KGHSH and CDR2 as LQKENI. CDR3 protein: CASSPRLATGETQYF. For the CDR3, the DNA is TGTGCCAGCTCACCAAGACTAGCTACCGGAGAGACCCAGTACTTC.

The chain couples TRBV27 to TRBJ1-1; D ambiguous. The CDR3 has 15 amino acids. Germline CDR1 reads MNHEY; CDR2 reads SMNVEV (reference sequence). V lost 3 bases to trimming and J lost 4 bases, with 15 bases between them. CDR3 sequence reads: CASSFRRDTGTEAFF. The CDR3 bases are TGTGCCAGCAGTTTCCGGAGGGATACGGGCACTGAAGCTTTCTTT.

This chain links TRBV18 with TRBJ2-3; 7 positions agree with TRBD1. Germline V CDR1 and CDR2: KGHSH, LQKENI. The CDR3 loop spans 17 amino acids. V shed 5 bases, J shed 2 bases, and the junction held 13 bases outside the gene matches. The CDR3 coding sequence is TGTGCCAGCTCAGCCACCTCCGGGACAGACCTCACAGATACGCAGTATTTT. Its protein product is CASSATSGTDLTDTQYF.

The chain combines TRBV15 with TRBJ1-1, with a tentative D call TRBD1 (6 bases). Trimming shortened V by 0 bases and J by 6 bases, and 23 bases separated the two germline ends. Germline values: CDR1 LNHNV, CDR2 YYDKDF (reference sequence). The CDR3 is made up of 18 amino acids. CDR3 sequence reads: CATSRDRLQGRLRAEAFF. CDR3 nucleotide sequence: TGTGCCACCAGCAGAGATCGGCTCCAGGGGAGGCTTAGGGCTGAAGCTTTCTTT.